This T cell receptor beta chain was captured in a study of regulatory T cells in long-lasting Graves disease. Study findings and constraints: The persistent group shared fewer than 3,500 public clonotypes, more than the roughly 970 shared by new patients.

By share of the sample, this clonotype is medium-sized. Its target is not known. The CDR3 is made up of 14 amino acids. Trimming took 6 bases from V and 1 from J; bases not matched to a gene: 5. Per germline, CDR1 SGHTA and CDR2 FQGNSA. The sample's time point: newly diagnosed GD, antithyroid drugs for less than 3 months. PBMC-extracted RNA yielded the TCR library. Investigators prepared the TCR beta libraries by applying iRepertoire HTBI primers and Arm-PCR of CDR3 regions. TCRdb redid the calling of the multiplex PCR reads with MiXCR, one entry per CDR3 protein. This sample carries around 500,000 distinct CDR3 sequences, around 15% of them seen once, and the ten largest clones take 20% to 25%. This sample also appeared in a second study, on T cells in Graves' hyperthyroidism and ophthalmopathy. That work states: Using the HTBI primer set, a first-round RT-PCR was run on the TCR CDR3. Classification by a 13 V-J model distinguished ophthalmopathy from stable hyperthyroidism.

Sequences were derived from peripheral blood mononuclear cells (PBMCs), sampled at new diagnosis, from a patient treated with antithyroid drugs. The chain is built from TRBV7-2 and TRBJ2-7; TRBD2 aligns across 8 bases. This receptor was identified in a middle-aged woman with Graves disease. The CDR3 here is CASRPGGGSYEQYF. CDR3 DNA: TGTGCCAGCAGACCCGGGGGGGGTTCCTACGAGCAGTACTTC.